The rows below give T cell receptor beta chains drawn from one sample of a study of T cells in Graves' hyperthyroidism and ophthalmopathy. TCRdb passed the multiplex PCR reads through MiXCR, listing each CDR3 protein once. The repertoire has 550,000 to 700,000 distinct CDR3 sequences, 14% to 15% of them found once; the top ten carry 4% to 5.5%. The sequencing sample was made of blood. The receptors derive from a woman in her thirties or forties with Graves' ophthalmopathy. The CDR3 runs from the conserved cysteine through the conserved F or W. Fields, in order: V gene, D gene, J gene, clone size, CDR3 DNA, CDR3 protein. D genes are given only for firm matches. Clone size, where shown, is once, few, many, or a class for clones that have expanded.

TRBV6-5,-,TRBJ1-1,many,TGTGCCAGCAGTTACCTGGACAGGAACACTGAAGCTTTCTTT,CASSYLDRNTEAFF
TRBV20-1,-,TRBJ1-1,many,TGCAGTGCTAGAGATCCGGGAGGTGAAGCTTTCTTT,CSARDPGGEAFF
TRBV20-1,TRBD2,TRBJ2-7,many,TGCAGTGCGGCCGGGACTAGCGGGAGGCCCTACTACGAGCAGTACTTC,CSAAGTSGRPYYEQYF
TRBV3-1,-,TRBJ1-6,few,TGTGCCAGCAGCCAAGGGGGCGTGGCCCTCCACTTT,CASSQGGVALHF
TRBV10-1,-,TRBJ1-1,once,TGCGCCAGCAGCATTGGGATGGGGAACACTGAAGCTTTCTTT,CASSIGMGNTEAFF
TRBV19,-,TRBJ1-1,many,TGTGCCAGTAGTATAGCAGGACCTTCCCGTGCTTTCTTT,CASSIAGPSRAFF
TRBV27,TRBD2,TRBJ2-7,-,TGTGCCAGCAGTTTGGGGGGACTAGCGGGTTTGGAGCAGTACTTC,CASSLGGLAGLEQYF
TRBV27,TRBD2,TRBJ2-1,-,TGTGCCAGCAGCATTGAGGGACTAGCAGCGAATGAGCAGTTCTTC,CASSIEGLAANEQFF
TRBV27,-,TRBJ2-7,many,TGTGCCAGCAGTTTTGCAGAGTCCTCCTACGAGCAGTACTTC,CASSFAESSYEQYF
TRBV12-3/TRBV12-4,-,TRBJ1-5,many,TGTGCCAGCAGTCTCTCCTCGGGGGCTAATCAGCCCCAGCATTTT,CASSLSSGANQPQHF
TRBV12-3/TRBV12-4,-,TRBJ2-7,many,TGTGCCAGCATGACAGGCTCCTACGAGCAGTACTTC,CASMTGSYEQYF
TRBV25-1,-,TRBJ1-1,many,TGTGCCAGCAGTGAATTTCACCCCGGCGGGGGGAACACTGAAGCTTTCTTT,CASSEFHPGGGNTEAFF
TRBV6-1,-,TRBJ1-6,many,TGTGCCAGCGGAAAGGACAAACTCTATAATTCACCCCTCCACTTT,CASGKDKLYNSPLHF
TRBV5-6,-,TRBJ1-2,-,TGTGTCAGCAGCTTGGGAATCGCCCAGGGATCAATCTATGGCTACACCTTC,CVSSLGIAQGSIYGYTF
TRBV28,-,TRBJ2-7,-,TGTGCCAGCAGTTTATACTACGGAGGGGGCGCTTCCCACGAGCAGTACTTC,CASSLYYGGGASHEQYF
TRBV6-1,TRBD2,TRBJ2-5,many,TGTGCCAGCAGTACCCGGGATAGCGGGAGGAGAGAGACCCAGTACTTC,CASSTRDSGRRETQYF
TRBV6-1,TRBD1,TRBJ2-7,many,TGTGCCAGCACCCATGGGACAGGGGCCTACGAGCAGTACTTC,CASTHGTGAYEQYF
TRBV29-1,-,TRBJ2-5,many,TGCAGCGTTGATTTGCTCGAGACCCAGTACTTC,CSVDLLETQYF
TRBV12-3/TRBV12-4,TRBD1,TRBJ1-2,many,TGTGCCAGCAGTCGACAGGGATCCTACTATGGCTACACCTTC,CASSRQGSYYGYTF
TRBV7-3,-,TRBJ2-7,-,TGTGCCAGCAGCGTTCTAGCGAGCTCCTACGAGCAGTACTTC,CASSVLASSYEQYF
TRBV5-6,-,TRBJ1-1,many,TGTGCCAGCAGCTTCGGGACGGTCACTGAAGCTTTCTTT,CASSFGTVTEAFF
TRBV6-2/TRBV6-3,-,TRBJ2-7,few,TGTGCCAGCAGTTGGTCCCTCTCCTGGAAGAGCTTGGGGGCCTACGAGCAGTACTTC,CASSWSLSWKSLGAYEQYF
TRBV11-2,-,TRBJ2-7,-,TGTGCCAGCAGCCGCCGTGGTGGGAGCCCCTACGAGCAGTACTTC,CASSRRGGSPYEQYF
TRBV28,-,TRBJ1-3,few,TGTGCCAGCAGTCCCCCCGGGACATCATCTGGAAACACCATATATTTT,CASSPPGTSSGNTIYF
TRBV7-9,-,TRBJ1-5,many,TGTGCCAGCAACAAACCGACGGCTAATCAGCCCCAGCATTTT,CASNKPTANQPQHF
TRBV6-5,-,TRBJ2-7,once,TGTGCCAGCAGTTACTCGACAAACTACGAGCAGTACTTC,CASSYSTNYEQYF
TRBV12-3/TRBV12-4,-,TRBJ1-5,many,TGTGCCAGCAGTACACTACAGTCGCGGGGCAATCAGCCCCAGCATTTT,CASSTLQSRGNQPQHF
TRBV3-1,-,TRBJ2-7,many,TGTGCCAGCAGCCAACATGCCAGAGCCTACGAGCAGTACTTC,CASSQHARAYEQYF
TRBV29-1,-,TRBJ2-5,many,TGCAGCGTTGATACCGCGGGGCACCAAGAGACCCAGTACTTC,CSVDTAGHQETQYF
TRBV11-1,-,TRBJ1-1,-,TGTGCCAGCAGCCCTGACTGGGGGCGGTTAACTGACACTGAAGCTTTCTTT,CASSPDWGRLTDTEAFF
TRBV6-4,-,TRBJ1-1,-,TGTGCCAGCAGGGTGGGAATCGGCACTGAAGCTTTCTTT,CASRVGIGTEAFF
TRBV20-1,TRBD2,TRBJ2-7,many,TGCAGTGCTAGATCGACTAGCGGGAAATCCTACGAGCAGTACTTC,CSARSTSGKSYEQYF
TRBV20-1,TRBD1,TRBJ2-7,many,TGCAGTGCTGTGGGACAGGGGATAACCTACGAGCAGTACTTC,CSAVGQGITYEQYF
TRBV20-1,TRBD1,TRBJ2-4,many,TGCAGTGCTAGAGATCGGACAGGGGGCATTCAGTACTTC,CSARDRTGGIQYF
TRBV20-1,-,TRBJ2-5,many,TGCAGTGCTTGGCAGGAAGGTGCCCAAGGGACCCAGTACTTC,CSAWQEGAQGTQYF
TRBV30,TRBD1,TRBJ1-1,few,TGTGCCTGGGGGACAGGGAACACTGAAGCTTTCTTT,CAWGTGNTEAFF
TRBV28,-,TRBJ1-1,many,TGTGCCAGCAGCCATGGGGGGATTTCGAACACTGAAGCTTTCTTT,CASSHGGISNTEAFF
TRBV6-5,-,TRBJ2-7,many,TGTGCCAGCAGTTACGGGGGGGCTTTCTACGAGCAGTACTTC,CASSYGGAFYEQYF
TRBV20-1,-,TRBJ1-1,-,TGCAGTGCTAGAGATCCCGAGGGGGGGACTGAAGCTTTCTTT,CSARDPEGGTEAFF
TRBV29-1,-,TRBJ1-2,-,TGCAGCGCCATGGGGGTCTATGGCTACACCTTC,CSAMGVYGYTF
TRBV27,-,TRBJ2-3,many,TGTGCCAGCGAGAGGTCAGGCACAGATACGCAGTATTTT,CASERSGTDTQYF
TRBV12-3/TRBV12-4,TRBD1,TRBJ1-2,many,TGTGCCAGCAGTGGGACAGGATTTGGCTACACCTTC,CASSGTGFGYTF
TRBV20-1,-,TRBJ2-2,many,TGCAGTGCCTTTGGGACCCCAAACACCGGGGAGCTGTTTTTT,CSAFGTPNTGELFF
TRBV24-1,-,TRBJ1-3,-,TGTGCCACCAGTGATTCCAGACTAGGGGACACCATATATTTT,CATSDSRLGDTIYF
TRBV20-1,-,TRBJ2-7,many,TGCAGTGCCTGGACACCCCCCTACGAGCAGTACTTC,CSAWTPPYEQYF
TRBV2,TRBD2,TRBJ2-5,many,TGTGCCACCACCCCTAGCGGGCTAAAAGAGACCCAGTACTTC,CATTPSGLKETQYF
TRBV6-5,-,TRBJ2-2,many,TGTGCCAGCAGAGGGGGGGGCAACACCGGGGAGCTGTTTTTT,CASRGGGNTGELFF
TRBV28,-,TRBJ2-2,-,TGTGCCAGCAGTTTATGGGGGGGGACATCGAACACCGGGGAGCTGTTTTTT,CASSLWGGTSNTGELFF
TRBV12-3/TRBV12-4,TRBD2,TRBJ2-5,many,TGTGCCAGCAGCCCACGGGAGGGGGAGACCCAGTACTTC,CASSPREGETQYF
TRBV20-1,-,TRBJ2-4,many,TGCAGTGCTAGAGATCGGGGAGTCAAAAACATTCAGTACTTC,CSARDRGVKNIQYF
TRBV28,TRBD1,TRBJ2-5,many,TGTGCCAGCAGTTTATTCAGGGGGCGACAAGGGACCCAGTACTTC,CASSLFRGRQGTQYF
TRBV20-1,-,TRBJ1-3,many,TGCAGTGCTACGAAAGTGTACGGAAACACCATATATTTT,CSATKVYGNTIYF
TRBV6-2/TRBV6-3,TRBD1,TRBJ2-7,many,TGTGCCAGCAGTTACCTCTCGACAGGGATCTACGAGCAGTACTTC,CASSYLSTGIYEQYF
TRBV5-1,TRBD2,TRBJ2-7,many,TGCGCCAGCAGCCAAGGGGCTAGCGGCTCCTACGAGCAGTACTTC,CASSQGASGSYEQYF
TRBV2,TRBD2,TRBJ2-7,-,TGTGCCAGCAAAGGAGGACTAGCGGGGCCAAGCTCCTACGAGCAGTACTTC,CASKGGLAGPSSYEQYF
TRBV12-3/TRBV12-4,-,TRBJ1-1,-,TGTGCCAGCAGTTTTTCCCCAGCCACTGAAGCTTTCTTT,CASSFSPATEAFF
TRBV11-2,-,TRBJ1-5,many,TGTGCCAGCAGCATGGGACCGGGATATCAGCCCCAGCATTTT,CASSMGPGYQPQHF
TRBV6-5,TRBD2,TRBJ2-2,many,TGTGCCAGCAGTTACGGGACTAGCGGGAAAACCGGGGAGCTGTTTTTT,CASSYGTSGKTGELFF